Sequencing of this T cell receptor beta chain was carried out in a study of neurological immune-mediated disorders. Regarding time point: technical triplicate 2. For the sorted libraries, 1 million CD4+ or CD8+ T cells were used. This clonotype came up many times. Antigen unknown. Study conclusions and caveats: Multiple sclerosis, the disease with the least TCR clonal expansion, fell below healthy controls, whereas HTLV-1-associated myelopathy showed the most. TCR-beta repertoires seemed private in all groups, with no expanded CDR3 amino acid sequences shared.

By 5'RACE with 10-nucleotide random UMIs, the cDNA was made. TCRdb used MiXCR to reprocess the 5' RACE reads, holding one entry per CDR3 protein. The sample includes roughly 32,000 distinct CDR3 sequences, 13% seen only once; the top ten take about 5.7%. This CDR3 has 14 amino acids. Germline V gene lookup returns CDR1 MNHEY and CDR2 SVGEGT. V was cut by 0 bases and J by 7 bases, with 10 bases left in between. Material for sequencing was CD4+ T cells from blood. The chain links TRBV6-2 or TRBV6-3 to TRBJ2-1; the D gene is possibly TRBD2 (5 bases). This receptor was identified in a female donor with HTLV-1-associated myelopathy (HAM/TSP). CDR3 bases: TGTGCCAGCAGTTACTCGTCTAGCAGGAATGAGCAGTTCTTC. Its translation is CASSYSSSRNEQFF.